These 15 T cell receptor beta chains came from one sample sequenced in a study of blood T cell repertoires in COVID-19. Using immunoSEQ multiplex PCR, the repertoire was profiled, and TCRdb retains in-frame clones only, with some absent. The data show more than 100,000 clones, 80% to 90% seen once. Sequenced material: peripheral blood. The receptors come from a man in his fifties with active COVID-19.

This clone has a handful of counts. The chain couples TRBV10-3 to TRBJ1-1; D not certain. The CDR3 is made up of 11 amino acids. In germline, CDR1 is ENHRY, CDR2 SYGVKD. V lost 6 bases and J lost 1, with 3 bases in between. This chain's CDR3 is CAISQNTEAFF. The CDR3 bases are TGTGCCATCAGCCAGAACACTGAAGCTTTCTTT.

This clone was seen just once. The rearrangement uses TRBV5-4 and TRBJ1-3; 10 bases map to TRBD1. This CDR3 comprises 16 residues. V trimming: 0 bases; J trimming: 4 bases; junction bases outside the gene matches: 4. Germline assignment: CDR1 SGHNT and CDR2 YYREEE (reference sequence). The CDR3 spells CASSLVGTGVGNTIYF. The CDR3 coding sequence is TGTGCCAGCAGCTTGGTCGGGACAGGGGTGGGAAACACCATATATTTT.

For this clone: A junction end diverges from the germline sequence, so it may reflect a read error. This sequence joins TRBV7-7 and TRBJ2-7; TRBD1 is a possible D gene (5 bases). Germline CDR1 is SSHAT and CDR2 is FNYEAQ (reference sequence). The CDR3 spans 15 residues. Here the CDR3 DNA reads TGTGCTAGCAGCTTAGGGGCAGGGCCCTCCTACGAGCAGTACTTC. Its protein is CASSLGAGPSYEQYF.

The CDR3 loop is CAISGGAGGGEKLFF. Written as DNA, the CDR3 is TGTGCCATCAGTGGGGGGGCAGGGGGAGGAGAAAAACTGTTTTTT. The J gene is TRBJ1-4, the V gene TRBV10-3, with 7 bases identical to TRBD1. CDR1 is ENHRY, CDR2 SYGVKD, per germline. The V and J ends lost 4 bases and 8 bases, in that order; junction bases with no gene match: 10. The CDR3 loop spans 15 amino acids.

This clone was counted only a few times. This sample also contains other DNA sequences that code for the same CDR3. The CDR3 nucleotides are TGTGCCAGCAGCCTTTTAGCAGATACGCAGTATTTT. As protein: CASSLLADTQYF. The chain uses TRBV12-3 or TRBV12-4 and TRBJ2-3; D is uncertain. Trimming removed 6 bases at V and 4 bases at J, with 8 bases between. CDR3 size: 12 residues.

This clone is deemed medium-sized (0.01 to 0.1%). The rearrangement uses TRBV19 and TRBJ2-7; tentative D call: TRBD1 (5 bases). This CDR3 contains 15 residues. The ends were cut back, 5 bases at V and 6 bases at J, with 20 bases in the middle. The germline V gene has CDR1 LNHDA and CDR2 SQIVND (reference sequence). CDR3 DNA sequence: TGTGCCAGTAGTTCGGCCTCCCCTTATACAGGCGAGCAGTACTTC. Residues: CASSSASPYTGEQYF.

This chain links TRBV11-3 with TRBJ1-1; unclear D gene. Germline loops: CDR1 SGHNT, CDR2 YENEEA. The CDR3 length is 13 residues. V lost 1 base, J lost 1 base, and 4 bases lay in between. CDR3 residues: CASSLAQNTEAFF. DNA of the CDR3: TGTGCCAGCAGCTTAGCCCAGAACACTGAAGCTTTCTTT.

The chain couples TRBV4-3 to TRBJ1-2; the D gene is possibly TRBD1 (5 bases). Trimming cost V 0 bases and J 8 bases, with 19 bases left between them. Germline V gene data show CDR1 as LGHNA and CDR2 as YSLEER. The CDR3 extends over 16 amino acids. CDR3: CASSQDRGVELGGYTF. The CDR3 coding sequence is TGCGCCAGCAGCCAAGACCGGGGGGTGGAACTTGGGGGCTACACCTTC.

CDR3: CASSQGRSQGYGYTF. The CDR3 DNA reads TGCGCCAGCAGCCAAGGGAGGTCCCAAGGCTATGGCTACACCTTC. The chain combines TRBV4-3 with TRBJ1-2; no clear D. Germline V gene data show CDR1 as LGHNA and CDR2 as YSLEER. The germline V and J ends were trimmed by 1 base and 4 bases, with 13 bases remaining between them. This CDR3 is 15 amino acids long.

A few counts support this clone. The V call is TRBV2, the J call TRBJ1-5; tentatively, D is TRBD1 (5 bases). CDR1 SNHLY and CDR2 FYNNEI come from the germline V gene. The V end was cut by 2 bases, the J end by 4 bases, with 6 bases between. This CDR3 is built from 13 residues. The CDR3 nucleotides are TGTGCCAGCAGTGAACAGGGTAATCAGCCCCAGCATTTT. This codes for CASSEQGNQPQHF. Supplemented by reference TRBV2 and TRBJ1-5, the full variable domain reads EPEVTQTPSHQVTQMGQEVILRCVPISNHLYFYWYRQILGQKVEFLVSFYNNEISEKSEIFDDQFSVERPDGSNFTLKIRSTKLEDSAMYFCASSEQGNQPQHFGDGTRLSIL.

V is TRBV4-2 and J is TRBJ2-7; perhaps TRBD2 as D (5 bases). V was clipped by 4 bases and J by 2 bases, with 18 bases between them. The germline CDR1 and CDR2 sequences are LGHNA and YNFKEQ. CDR3 size: 16 residues. CDR3 sequence (DNA): TGTGCCAGCAGCCGCACCCGCGGTAAGGGAGCCTACGAGCAGTACTTC. It is translated as CASSRTRGKGAYEQYF.

J is TRBJ2-3 and V is TRBV5-6, with 10 bases fitting TRBD2. From germline, CDR1 is SGHDT and CDR2 YYEEEE. With V trimmed by 4 bases and J by 4 bases, 12 bases remained unmatched. The CDR3 length is 17 residues. The CDR3 reads CASSPRTSGQLSDTQYF. The CDR3 DNA reads as TGTGCCAGCAGCCCGCGGACTAGCGGACAACTTTCAGATACGCAGTATTTT.

The rearrangement uses TRBV6-1 and TRBJ1-5, with D tentatively TRBD1 (5 bases). The CDR3 spans 16 residues. V shed 3 bases and J shed 6 bases, with 18 bases lying between them. Germline V lookup: CDR1 MNHNS, CDR2 SASEGT. The CDR3 spells CASSDFGTPGGQPQHF. CDR3 nucleotide sequence: TGTGCCAGCAGTGACTTCGGGACTCCCGGAGGTCAGCCCCAGCATTTT.

The chain links TRBV3-1 (or the pseudogene TRBV3-2) to TRBJ1-6, with 8 bases fitting TRBD1. The CDR3 runs 14 residues. Losses at the gene ends were 3 bases for V and 7 bases for J; bases not matched to a gene: 2. Germline values: CDR1 LGHDT, CDR2 YNNKEL (reference sequence). CDR3 protein: CASSQTGVNSPLHF. The CDR3, as DNA: TGTGCCAGCAGCCAGACAGGGGTGAATTCACCCCTCCACTTT.

The chain recombines TRBV12-5 with TRBJ2-1; 8 nucleotides align to TRBD2. The CDR3 spans 14 residues. Per germline, CDR1 LGHNT and CDR2 FRNRAP. V lost 1 base and J lost 6; bases outside the gene matches: 2. This chain's CDR3 is CASGLGTSINEQFF. As DNA, the CDR3 is TGTGCTAGTGGTTTGGGGACTAGCATCAATGAGCAGTTCTTC.